This is a list of T cell receptor beta chains from one sample in a study of blood T cell repertoires in COVID-19. The repertoire was sequenced with immunoSEQ multiplex PCR; TCRdb's copy has only in-frame clones and lacks some. The sample gives about 430,000 clones, around 87% of which show up once; approximately 1% is in the top ten. The sequenced sample consisted of PBMCs or T cells enriched from blood (not recorded which). Source of these receptors: a woman aged 25 to 45 with acute COVID-19. Both conserved end residues are part of each CDR3. The order of the fields is CDR3 length, D gene, clone size, V gene, J gene, CDR3 DNA, CDR3 protein. D genes are given only for firm matches. A clone size is listed for some rows: how often the clone was seen (once, few, many), or a class if it is expanded.

13	TRBD1	.	TRBV5-1	TRBJ1-4	TGCGCCAGCAGCTACTGGACAGGAGAAAAACTGTTTTTT	CASSYWTGEKLFF
12	.	.	TRBV29-1	TRBJ1-1	TGCAGCGTTGAACAGGGTTACACTGAAGCTTTCTTT	CSVEQGYTEAFF
13	TRBD1	.	TRBV9	TRBJ1-1	TGTGCCAGCAGCGGACAGGGGACCCTAGAAGCTTTCTTT	CASSGQGTLEAFF
15	TRBD1	.	TRBV18	TRBJ1-4	TGTGCCAGCTCACCTCCGGGACAGGCTAATGAAAAACTGTTTTTT	CASSPPGQANEKLFF
15	.	.	TRBV5-1	TRBJ1-1	TGCGCCAGCCGGACCGAACCGGGAGCGGGGACTGAAGCTTTCTTT	CASRTEPGAGTEAFF
12	.	.	TRBV29-1	TRBJ2-7	TGCAGCGTCAGGGACACATCCTACGAGCAGTACTTC	CSVRDTSYEQYF
15	.	.	TRBV29-1	TRBJ2-3	TGCAGCGTTGAACCCTTTTCGGGTCCAACAGATACGCAGTATTTT	CSVEPFSGPTDTQYF
16	.	.	TRBV11-2	TRBJ2-5	TGTGCCAGCAGCTCCGGGGGGCAGGTCTTTCAAGAGACCCAGTACTTC	CASSSGGQVFQETQYF
15	.	.	TRBV10-3	TRBJ1-5	TGTGCCATCAGTCAGCCTGGACAGACACTTCAGCCCCAGCATTTT	CAISQPGQTLQPQHF
18	.	.	TRBV21-1	TRBJ1-4	TGTGCCAGCAGCAAACCGCGCATCCAGGGACTACTGGGTGAAAAACTGTTTTTT	CASSKPRIQGLLGEKLFF
15	.	.	TRBV5-1	TRBJ1-3	TGCGCCAGCAGCCTTGGTAGGGGGTCTGGAAACACCATATATTTT	CASSLGRGSGNTIYF
12	.	.	TRBV10-3	TRBJ1-1	TGTGCCATGAGGGGGAGGGACACTGAAGCTTTCTTT	CAMRGRDTEAFF
15	.	few	TRBV4-1	TRBJ2-1	TGCGCCAGCAGCCAGAGCCGACAGACGGAAAATGAGCAGTTCTTC	CASSQSRQTENEQFF
16	TRBD1	.	TRBV7-2	TRBJ2-1	TGTGCCAGCAGCTTCGGACAGGGGATCTCCTACAATGAGCAGTTCTTC	CASSFGQGISYNEQFF
12	.	.	TRBV5-4	TRBJ2-7	TGTGCCAGCAGCAATACACAGGGACGGCAGTACTTC	CASSNTQGRQYF
14	TRBD1	.	TRBV27	TRBJ2-7	TGTGCCAGCAGTTTAGCCACAGGGGGCGACGAGCAGTACTTC	CASSLATGGDEQYF
15	TRBD1	.	TRBV30	TRBJ1-4	TGTGCCTGGAGTGTGGGACAGCTTTCGGGCGAAAAACTGTTTTTT	CAWSVGQLSGEKLFF
13	.	.	TRBV29-1	TRBJ1-1	TGCAGCGTTGAACCGGGACATGTACCTGAAGCTTTCTTT	CSVEPGHVPEAFF
14	.	.	TRBV18	TRBJ2-2	TGTGCCAGCTCACCACCCGCCAGGCCCGGGGAGCTGTTTTTT	CASSPPARPGELFF
16	.	.	TRBV27	TRBJ2-2	TGTGCCAGCAGTTCAGGGGCGGACCCGAACACCGGGGAGCTGTTTTTT	CASSSGADPNTGELFF
15	.	.	TRBV18	TRBJ1-1	TGTGCCAGCTCACCACGCGGGGGCGCGAACACTGAAGCTTTCTTT	CASSPRGGANTEAFF
13	.	.	TRBV2	TRBJ2-1	TGTGCCAGCAGAGTTGGAGGATACAATGAGCAGTTCTTC	CASRVGGYNEQFF
15	.	.	TRBV5-1	TRBJ2-2	TGCGCCAGCAGCTTGGCTCAGGGAGGTACCGGGGAGCTGTTTTTT	CASSLAQGGTGELFF
13	.	.	TRBV7-7	TRBJ2-4	TGTGCCAGCAGCTTAGGAGGAGGGGACATTCAGTACTTC	CASSLGGGDIQYF
15	.	.	TRBV2	TRBJ1-6	TGTGCCAGCAGTGAAGAGGTCGGGGGAGAATCACCCCTCCACTTT	CASSEEVGGESPLHF
15	.	.	TRBV5-1	TRBJ1-2	TGCGCCAGCAGCTTGGGCAATACTTTTAAGTATGGCTACACCTTC	CASSLGNTFKYGYTF
15	.	.	TRBV7-2	TRBJ2-7	TGTGCCAGCAGCGTAGCTGGGGGGGCCGGATACGAGCAGTACTTC	CASSVAGGAGYEQYF